One T cell receptor beta chain is described in this entry. Original methodology: Estimation of nucleated cell counts relied on the amplification of reference gene primers. Method: immunoSEQ multiplex PCR; TCRdb's copy keeps in-frame clones and lacks some. The V and J calls and the clone size are those of that table, but D and trimming were determined from the DNA. The sample holds 250,000 to 350,000 clones, roughly 90% seen once. The data belong to a study of blood T cell repertoires in COVID-19. The CDR3 has 12 amino acids. V shed 0 bases and J shed 9 bases, with 9 bases lying between them. Per germline, CDR1 SQVTM and CDR2 ANQGSEA.

The sequencing sample was made of peripheral blood. The chain employs TRBV29-1 and TRBJ2-1, with a weak D call TRBD2 (6 bases). This TCR derives from a woman aged 45-65 years who had recovered from COVID-19. The CDR3 reads CSVEEAGIEQFF. The DNA for the CDR3 is TGCAGCGTTGAAGAGGCGGGGATTGAGCAGTTCTTC.